This T cell receptor (beta chain) was identified in a study of blood T cells in healthy people across ages. Points from the study as a whole: Whereas aged donors had fewer naive CD4+ cells, long-lived donors had more of them and higher diversity.

A second PCR of about 7 to 12 cycles used a sample-barcoded 5' primer and a J-beta primer mix. Sequencing recovered at least 2.5 million CDR3-containing paired-end reads from each sample. TCRdb independently ran MiXCR on the 5' RACE reads; one entry per CDR3 protein. The data hold about 900,000 distinct CDR3 sequences, with approximately 65% observed a single time. V lost 7 bases and J lost 10, with 22 bases in between. Per germline, CDR1 MDHEN and CDR2 SYDVKM. CDR3 size: 15 residues. A note on this clonotype: What it recognizes is unknown.

The receptor was derived from a man aged 30-40 years in good health. The gene calls are TRBV28 and TRBJ1-4; D possibly corresponds to TRBD1 (6 bases). Sequenced: blood. CDR3 DNA: TGTGCCAGCATTCCCCAGGGGCTCACGGTTGGAAAACTGTTTTTT. It specifies CASIPQGLTVGKLFF.